This TCR beta chain was obtained from a study of T-cell reconstitution after alpha-beta-depleted transplantation in children. Broader study findings: Surviving recipient T cells and intrathymic progenitors accounted for some patients' high TCRbeta diversity at day 60.

A library of TCRbeta sequences, prepared with unique molecular identifiers, was generated. TCRdb reprocessed the PCR reads via MiXCR and lists one record per CDR3 protein. Of hundreds of thousands of distinct CDR3 sequences in the sample, 23% were seen once. Comment on this clonotype: Its cognate antigen is unknown.

The sequence was obtained from a boy younger than two who had a stem cell transplant for acute myeloid leukemia, so the T cells may come from the graft donor. Material: PBMCs, mostly from graft donor cells, obtained 360 days after TCRalphabeta/CD19-depleted stem cell transplant.

DNA of the CDR3: TGTGCCAGCAGTTACTCGCACAGGCACCTTAACACCGGGGAGCTGTTTTTT. Amino acids: CASSYSHRHLNTGELFF. The rearrangement links TRBV6-5 to TRBJ2-2, with a tentative D call TRBD1 (5 bases). Germline V lookup: CDR1 MNHEY, CDR2 SVGAGI. V was clipped by 0 bases and J by 2 bases, with 13 bases between them. This CDR3 is 17 amino acids long.